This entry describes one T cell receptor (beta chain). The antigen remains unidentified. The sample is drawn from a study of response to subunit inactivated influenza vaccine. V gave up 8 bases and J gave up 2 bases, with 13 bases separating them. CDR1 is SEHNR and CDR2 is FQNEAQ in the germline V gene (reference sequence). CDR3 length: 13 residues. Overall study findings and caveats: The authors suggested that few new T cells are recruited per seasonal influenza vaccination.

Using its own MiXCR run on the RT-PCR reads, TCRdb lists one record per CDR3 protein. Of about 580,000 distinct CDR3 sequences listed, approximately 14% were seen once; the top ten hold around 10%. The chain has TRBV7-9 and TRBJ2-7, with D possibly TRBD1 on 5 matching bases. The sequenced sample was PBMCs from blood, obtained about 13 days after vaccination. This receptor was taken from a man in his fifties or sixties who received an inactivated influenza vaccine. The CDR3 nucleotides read TGTGCCAGCGAGACAGTTTCCCCCTACGAGCAGTACTTC. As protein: CASETVSPYEQYF. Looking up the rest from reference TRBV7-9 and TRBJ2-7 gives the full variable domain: DTGVSQNPRHKITKRGQNVTFRCDPISEHNRLYWYRQTLGQGPEFLTYFQNEAQLEKSRLLSDRFSAERPKGSFSTLEIQRTEQGDSAMYLCASETVSPYEQYFGPGTRLTVT.